This TCR beta chain was retrieved from a study of OX40 agonist ivuxolimab in advanced cancers. The method was immunoSEQ multiplex PCR; TCRdb's version includes in-frame clones alone and lacks a portion of them. The sample holds 20,000 to 30,000 clones; about nine tenths are singletons and the top ten take 31%. This CDR3 contains 11 residues. Trimming stripped 10 bases from V and 4 bases from J, with 10 bases between. CDR1 is SGHVS, CDR2 FNYEAQ, per germline. The TCR originated in an adult with an advanced solid tumor such as melanoma, head and neck, liver or kidney cancer. The rearrangement uses TRBV7-6 and TRBJ1-2, with D tentatively TRBD1 (5 bases). Sequences were derived from CD4+ or CD8+ T cells sorted from blood, sampled in a trial of the OX40 agonist ivuxolimab. CDR3 DNA: TGTGCCACTGGGGGGGTCTATGGCTACACCTTC. The encoded protein is CATGGVYGYTF.